This T cell receptor (beta chain) emerged from a study of cytomegalovirus exposure and HLA in healthy donors. Regarding the study as a whole: Later on, a genetic analysis was performed. It linked a missense variant in DCLRE1C with V- and J-gene trimming of TCR beta.

Germline V gene sequence: CDR1 LNHDA, CDR2 SQIVND (reference sequence). V lost 5 bases to trimming and J lost 4 bases; unmatched junction nucleotides: 12. This CDR3 contains 16 residues. Concerning this clone itself: Its target is unknown.

The primer mix had 60 Vbeta and 13 Jbeta primers. Data came from immunoSEQ multiplex PCR; TCRdb stores just in-frame clones and leaves some out. The table lists roughly 120,000 clones, around 80% of them singletons. Sequencing was performed on PBMCs. This clonotype was sampled from a man in his fifties in good health and CMV-seronegative. The chain joins TRBV19 to TRBJ2-3, with 7 bases identical to TRBD2. The CDR3 bases are TGTGCCAGTAGTCCAGATCAGACTAGCTCTTCAGATACGCAGTATTTT. It specifies CASSPDQTSSSDTQYF.